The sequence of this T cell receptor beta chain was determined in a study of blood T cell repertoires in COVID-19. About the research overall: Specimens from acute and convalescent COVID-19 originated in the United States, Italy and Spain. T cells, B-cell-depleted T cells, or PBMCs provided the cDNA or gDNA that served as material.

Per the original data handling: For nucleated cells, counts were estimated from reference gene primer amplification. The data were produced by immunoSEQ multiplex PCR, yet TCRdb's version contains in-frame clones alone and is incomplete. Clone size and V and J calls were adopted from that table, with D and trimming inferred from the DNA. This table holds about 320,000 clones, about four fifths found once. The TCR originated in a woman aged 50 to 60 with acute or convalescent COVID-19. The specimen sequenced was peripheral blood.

The CDR3 is CASTRGGRTGELFF. The DNA for the CDR3 is TGTGCCAGCACTCGAGGAGGGCGCACCGGGGAGCTGTTTTTT. V and J are TRBV28 and TRBJ2-2; weak D call: TRBD2 (6 bases). V was cut by 7 bases and J by 4 bases, with 13 bases left in between. The CDR3 is 14 residues long. Germline V gene data show CDR1 as MDHEN and CDR2 as SYDVKM.